This record concerns one T cell receptor beta chain sequence. Its antigen is not known. These data belong to a study of siplizumab effects on memory and regulatory T cells. Whole-study results and caveats: Proliferating siplizumab-culture Treg suppressive function went unconfirmed.

Some clones are missing from TCRdb's copy, which holds only in-frame ones; the method was immunoSEQ multiplex PCR. The data contain 100,000 or so clones, roughly 91% of them seen just once; the ten biggest clones take up less than 0.35%. V dropped 3 bases and J dropped 7 bases, with 10 bases sitting between them. Germline assignment: CDR1 ENHRY and CDR2 SYGVKD. CDR3 length equals 12 residues. The sequence was collected from a human donor in good health. Sequencing was performed on CD4+ T cells sorted from blood. The chain combines TRBV10-3 with TRBJ2-7, with D unclear. DNA for the CDR3: TGTGCCATCAGTGATCGGGTGGGAGAGCAGTACTTC. It encodes CAISDRVGEQYF.